The sequence of this T cell receptor (beta chain) was determined in a study of Graves' ophthalmopathy and Graves' hyperthyroidism. Study as a whole: Ahead of any treatment, peripheral blood was obtained at the initial diagnosis. Findings and limits, study-wide: Cross-validated, the 13-signature model showed 87.88%/81.08% sensitivity/specificity, and 80%/75% in the test set. Among thyroid clonotypes expanded above 0.001 frequency, most also appeared in blood.

Clinical symptoms and serum thyroxine were used for diagnosis; TRAb, thyroid ultrasound and orbital computed tomography were also relied on. The CDR3 covers 16 residues. Germline V lookup: CDR1 LGHDT, CDR2 YNNKEL (reference sequence). Trimming at V came to 4 bases and at J to 7 bases, leaving 12 bases not matched to a gene. For this clonotype: The antigen remains undetermined.

RNA transcripts were the template, and TCR beta CDR3 regions were amplified from them. First-round RT-PCR with HTBI primers preceded a second-round multiplex PCR. Each CDR3 protein is one row after TCRdb ran MiXCR on the multiplex PCR reads. The repertoire holds some 410,000 distinct CDR3 sequences, with approximately 21% as singletons. This TCR derives from a woman aged 18 to 35 with stable Graves' hyperthyroidism. V and J are TRBV3-1 and TRBJ2-2; 7 bases line up with TRBD2. Sequencing was carried out using peripheral blood. The chain's CDR3 is CASSRISGQRGGELFF. Here the CDR3 DNA reads TGTGCCAGCAGCCGTATTAGCGGGCAAAGGGGCGGGGAGCTGTTTTTT. The full variable domain, its missing parts supplied by reference TRBV3-1 and TRBJ2-2, is DTAVSQTPKYLVTQMGNDKSIKCEQNLGHDTMYWYKQDSKKFLKIMFSYNNKELIINETVPNRFSPKSPDKAHLNLHINSLELGDSAVYFCASSRISGQRGGELFFGEGSRLTVL.